This is a list of T cell receptor beta chains from one sample in a study of cytomegalovirus exposure and HLA in healthy donors. Clones were sequenced by immunoSEQ multiplex PCR, and TCRdb holds only the in-frame ones, with some missing. The table lists more than 40,000 clones. Sequenced sample: PBMCs. All receptors derive from a middle-aged woman in good health and CMV-seronegative. CDR3s leave out the opening cysteine and the closing phenylalanine or tryptophan.

ASSPTADFGLARDTQY	TRBV4-1	TRBJ2-3
ASSQSTPGLAGPTDTQY	TRBV4-2	TRBJ2-3
ASSERRVSEKLF	TRBV6-1	TRBJ1-4
AIGQGYEQY	TRBV10-3	TRBJ2-7
ASSSGGSGQETQY	TRBV4-1	TRBJ2-5
ATSPLDRNYGYT	TRBV15	TRBJ1-2
ASSQTGSNYGYT	TRBV6-4	TRBJ1-2
ASSPPGSHEQF	TRBV18	TRBJ2-1
ASMRDRHYGYT	TRBV5-1	TRBJ1-2
ASSPETSGQETQY	TRBV18	TRBJ2-5
ASNDGLGRTDTQY	TRBV19	TRBJ2-3
ASSSSRGSGNTIY	TRBV6-5	TRBJ1-3
ASSRDRDNSPLH	TRBV2	TRBJ1-6
ASSGPRTSGGAGSTDKQY	TRBV9	TRBJ2-3
ASSRRSGTSTDTQY	TRBV19	TRBJ2-3
ASSLVGPTGAYEQY	TRBV7-2	TRBJ2-7
ASSMTRDRYSSGNTIY	TRBV19	TRBJ1-3
ASSQEGDRVRNSPLH	TRBV4-1	TRBJ1-6
SVRGQKSYEQY	TRBV29-1	TRBJ2-7
ASSQGRGTSGRVVADNEQF	TRBV4-2	TRBJ2-1
ASSLESGYT	TRBV6-6	TRBJ1-2
ASWDRIYEQY	TRBV6-6	TRBJ2-7
ASSLEGGDQETQY	TRBV5-1	TRBJ2-5
ASSGGQALRGYT	TRBV19	TRBJ1-2
ASSLTGNTEAF	TRBV5-1	TRBJ1-1
ASSTPRTSEVNEQF	TRBV5-1	TRBJ2-1
ASSVGVGANVLT	TRBV9	TRBJ2-6
ASSFSGDTNTQY	TRBV6-5	TRBJ2-3
ASSAGQGLTNEKLF	TRBV7-6	TRBJ1-4
ASSQEYGFPDTQY	TRBV14	TRBJ2-3
ASSPGSEAYEQY	TRBV7-9	TRBJ2-7
ASSEAEYGYT	TRBV6-1	TRBJ1-2
ASSERLGRVLSNTEAF	TRBV6-1	TRBJ1-1
AIGRAGGTANYGYT	TRBV10-3	TRBJ1-2
ASSMLAYYGYT	TRBV19	TRBJ1-2
ASSQGGLVAGRRHTGELF	TRBV4-1	TRBJ2-2
ASSWTLGLGNYNEQF	TRBV5-6	TRBJ2-1
ASSEASPDKQY	TRBV6-1	TRBJ2-3
ASSPLAGGSKDQY	TRBV18	TRBJ2-5
ASSQDSQGVLETQY	TRBV4-1	TRBJ2-5
ASSLGVGSAYEQY	TRBV5-6	TRBJ2-7
AISEVGSGGASYNEQF	TRBV10-3	TRBJ2-1